These T cell receptor beta chains were read from a single sample in a study of OX40 agonist ivuxolimab in advanced cancers. The table came from immunoSEQ multiplex PCR; TCRdb's copy has only in-frame clones and leaves some out. This repertoire shows approximately 45,000 clones, roughly 82% found once; its top ten account for about 2%. The material was CD4+ or CD8+ T cells sorted from blood, obtained in a trial of the OX40 agonist ivuxolimab. The receptors shown here come from an adult with an advanced solid tumor such as melanoma, head and neck, liver or kidney cancer. CDR3s include the opening cysteine and the closing phenylalanine or tryptophan. The order of the fields is V gene, J gene, clone size, D gene, CDR3 DNA, CDR3 protein. A D gene is named only where the DNA matches it firmly. Clone sizes are given selectively: once, few, many, or a class where the clone is expanded.

v_gene: TRBV6-1; j_gene: TRBJ1-1; abundance: -; d_gene: TRBD1; CDR3nt: TGTGCCAGCAATAGGGGGCCCACTGAAGCTTTCTTT; CDR3aa: CASNRGPTEAFF
v_gene: TRBV5-6; j_gene: TRBJ2-1; abundance: -; d_gene: -; CDR3nt: TGTGCCAGCAGCTTGGGGTTTATAAGCTCCTACAATGAGCAGTTCTTC; CDR3aa: CASSLGFISSYNEQFF
v_gene: TRBV5-6; j_gene: TRBJ2-5; abundance: few; d_gene: TRBD1; CDR3nt: TGTGCCAGCAGCTGGGGACAGGGGGGGTTAGAGACCCAGTACTTC; CDR3aa: CASSWGQGGLETQYF
v_gene: TRBV5-1; j_gene: TRBJ2-5; abundance: once; d_gene: TRBD1; CDR3nt: TGCGCCAGCAGCTTGGCCATAACCGGGACAGGGGTCCTTCACCAAGAGACCCAGTACTTC; CDR3aa: CASSLAITGTGVLHQETQYF
v_gene: TRBV7-2; j_gene: TRBJ2-5; abundance: -; d_gene: -; CDR3nt: TGTGCCAGCAGCTTAGGGACATTCCAAGAGACCCAGTACTTC; CDR3aa: CASSLGTFQETQYF
v_gene: TRBV9; j_gene: TRBJ2-1; abundance: -; d_gene: TRBD2; CDR3nt: TGTGCCAGCAGCTCGCGGGGGGGCCCCTACAATGAGCAGTTCTTC; CDR3aa: CASSSRGGPYNEQFF
v_gene: TRBV19; j_gene: TRBJ1-4; abundance: -; d_gene: TRBD1; CDR3nt: TGTGCCAGTAGTATACCCAGGACAGGCAATGAAAAACTGTTTTTT; CDR3aa: CASSIPRTGNEKLFF
v_gene: TRBV30; j_gene: TRBJ1-2; abundance: once; d_gene: -; CDR3nt: TGTGCCTTCTCTCGAGCCCAAGGGTATGGCTACACCTTC; CDR3aa: CAFSRAQGYGYTF
v_gene: TRBV19; j_gene: TRBJ1-1; abundance: few; d_gene: -; CDR3nt: TGTGCCAGTAGTATAGATCTCGGGCGGTTTGCTTTCTTT; CDR3aa: CASSIDLGRFAFF
v_gene: TRBV7-9; j_gene: TRBJ1-2; abundance: -; d_gene: -; CDR3nt: TGTGCCAGCAGCTTAGGCCAGGGGCCCTATGGCTACACCTTC; CDR3aa: CASSLGQGPYGYTF
v_gene: TRBV28; j_gene: TRBJ2-7; abundance: -; d_gene: -; CDR3nt: TGTGCCAGCACCAATTGGTACGAGCAGTACTTC; CDR3aa: CASTNWYEQYF
v_gene: TRBV9; j_gene: TRBJ2-7; abundance: -; d_gene: TRBD1; CDR3nt: TGTGCCAGCAGCGTCTCGGGACAGGGAACCTACGAGCAGTACTTC; CDR3aa: CASSVSGQGTYEQYF
v_gene: TRBV10-1; j_gene: TRBJ1-5; abundance: medium-sized; d_gene: -; CDR3nt: TGCGCCAGCAGTGAGTCGATAGAGCAGCCCCAGCATTTT; CDR3aa: CASSESIEQPQHF
v_gene: TRBV7-9; j_gene: TRBJ2-2; abundance: -; d_gene: -; CDR3nt: TGTGCCAGCAGCGTATACCGGGCCACCTATCTTAAGGGCACCGGGGAGCTGTTTTTT; CDR3aa: CASSVYRATYLKGTGELFF
v_gene: TRBV7-6; j_gene: TRBJ1-5; abundance: once; d_gene: -; CDR3nt: TGTGCCAGCAGCCAAGAGACAGGACGGAGCAATCAGCCCCAGCATTTT; CDR3aa: CASSQETGRSNQPQHF
v_gene: TRBV2; j_gene: TRBJ2-3; abundance: -; d_gene: -; CDR3nt: TGTGCCAGCAGTGAACTGGGGCTGAGCACAGATACGCAGTATTTT; CDR3aa: CASSELGLSTDTQYF
v_gene: TRBV19; j_gene: TRBJ1-2; abundance: -; d_gene: -; CDR3nt: TGTGCCAGCACACTGACAAGAAACTATGGCTACACCTTC; CDR3aa: CASTLTRNYGYTF